This is a list of T cell receptor beta chains from one sample in a study of control samples from healthy donors and cancer patients. Some clones are missing from TCRdb's copy, which holds only in-frame ones; the method was immunoSEQ multiplex PCR. Of roughly 100,000 clones in the sample, around 92% were seen once. Sequencing was performed on blood. These receptors were obtained from a woman younger than 35 in good health. CDR3s include the opening cysteine and the closing phenylalanine or tryptophan. The D gene is left open where the match is weak. Not all rows give a size; the values are once, few, many and, for expanded clones, a class.

NA,TRBV7-2,18,NA,TRBJ1-5,CASSLASVLGGGNQPQHF,TGTGCCAGCAGCTTAGCATCAGTCTTGGGGGGCGGTAATCAGCCCCAGCATTTT
NA,TRBV3-1/TRBV3-2,13,once,TRBJ2-7,CASSQGGPYEQYF,TGTGCCAGCAGCCAAGGGGGACCTTACGAGCAGTACTTC
TRBD1,TRBV18,12,NA,TRBJ1-1,CASSGQGSKAFF,TGTGCCAGCTCTGGACAGGGTTCGAAAGCTTTCTTT
TRBD1,TRBV27,15,NA,TRBJ2-7,CASSGTGTGEHEQYF,TGTGCCAGCAGTGGAACCGGGACAGGGGAACACGAGCAGTACTTC
NA,TRBV15,14,NA,TRBJ2-7,CATKLAYSSYEQYF,TGTGCCACCAAGCTCGCATACTCCTCCTACGAGCAGTACTTC
NA,TRBV11-1,12,NA,TRBJ2-5,CASSLISETQYF,TGTGCCAGCAGCTTAATTTCGGAGACCCAGTACTTC
NA,TRBV10-3,15,NA,TRBJ1-2,CAISGGAVPTTGYTF,TGTGCCATCAGTGGGGGGGCGGTCCCGACGACTGGCTACACCTTC
TRBD1,TRBV6-5,16,NA,TRBJ1-6,CASSSGTGGADSPLHF,TGTGCCAGCAGTTCCGGGACAGGGGGCGCGGATTCACCCCTCCACTTT
NA,TRBV5-6,14,NA,TRBJ1-3,CASSYQGSGNTIYF,TGTGCCAGCAGCTACCAGGGCTCTGGAAACACCATATATTTT
NA,TRBV6-1,15,once,TRBJ1-5,CASSDNGYSNQPQHF,TGTGCCAGCAGTGATAACGGATATAGCAATCAGCCCCAGCATTTT
NA,TRBV28,13,NA,TRBJ1-3,CASRGAGAHPIYF,TGTGCCAGCAGAGGGGCGGGGGCGCATCCCATATATTTT
NA,TRBV7-2,16,NA,TRBJ1-2,CASSLRGGYKLYGYTF,TGTGCCAGCAGCTTAAGAGGGGGATATAAACTCTATGGCTACACCTTC
TRBD2,TRBV7-2,14,once,TRBJ2-7,CASSSGGSSYEQYF,TGTGCCAGCAGCTCCGGGGGGAGCTCCTACGAGCAGTACTTC